Each of the 7 T cell receptor beta chains below was sequenced from the same sample in a study of T cell responses to AZD1222 COVID-19 vaccine. Here immunoSEQ multiplex PCR was the method, and the copy in TCRdb shows in-frame clones only, minus some. The sample records about 97,000 clones, about 91% being singletons. Material: peripheral blood, obtained on day 0 of AZD1222 vaccination. The receptors derive from an adult in good health.

This chain connects TRBV9 to TRBJ2-7; 9 nucleotides match TRBD1. This CDR3 region has 16 residues. CDR1 is SGDLS, CDR2 YYNGEE, per germline. V shed 3 bases and J 1 base; nucleotides not matched to a gene: 8. The DNA for the CDR3 is TGTGCCAGCAGCGGAGGACAGGGGTCAAGTTCCTACGAGCAGTACTTC. The encoded protein is CASSGGQGSSSYEQYF.

In its sample, this clone was seen once. The rearrangement links TRBV2 to TRBJ2-5, with D perhaps assigned TRBD1 or TRBD2 (6 bases each). Germline lookup yields CDR1 SNHLY and CDR2 FYNNEI. V shed 6 bases and J shed 2 bases, with 16 bases lying between them. This CDR3 is built from 15 residues. The DNA of the CDR3 is TGTGCCAGCAGACCCCAAAGGGGGGATCAAGAGACCCAGTACTTC. It translates to CASRPQRGDQETQYF.

V usage is TRBV19 and J usage is TRBJ2-1, with D unclear. V gave up 4 bases and J gave up 8 bases, with 12 bases separating them. Germline V CDR1 and CDR2: LNHDA, SQIVND (reference sequence). CDR3 length equals 13 residues. Written as DNA, the CDR3 is TGTGCCAGTAGTAAAGCCTGGGCGGATGAGCAGTTCTTC. It translates to CASSKAWADEQFF.

This clone was picked up one time. CDR3 sequence: CASSQAITDTEAFF. The CDR3 DNA sequence: TGCGCCAGCAGCCAAGCCATAACGGACACTGAAGCTTTCTTT. The gene calls are TRBV4-3 and TRBJ1-1; D gene unclear. V lost 1 base, J lost 3 bases, and 9 bases lay in between. Germline V gene data show CDR1 as LGHNA and CDR2 as YSLEER. CDR3 length: 14 amino acids.

V is TRBV27 and J is TRBJ1-4; D gene ambiguous. The germline gives CDR1 MNHEY, CDR2 SMNVEV (reference sequence). This CDR3 is 16 amino acids long. V gave up 0 bases and J gave up 6 bases, with 14 bases separating them. The CDR3 DNA sequence: TGTGCCAGCAGTTTATCCCGATCGAGGGAAGATGAAAAACTGTTTTTT. This encodes CASSLSRSREDEKLFF.

The V call is TRBV2, the J call TRBJ2-7; tentatively, D is TRBD1 or TRBD2 (5 bases each). This CDR3 is built from 14 residues. Trimming shortened V by 6 bases and J by 2 bases, and 14 bases separated the two germline ends. Germline CDR1 and CDR2: SNHLY and FYNNEI. CDR3 coding DNA: TGTGCCAGCAGGAAACGGGACCAGACCTACGAGCAGTACTTC. The encoded protein is CASRKRDQTYEQYF. The entire variable domain, with the rest obtained from reference TRBV2 and TRBJ2-7, is as follows: EPEVTQTPSHQVTQMGQEVILRCVPISNHLYFYWYRQILGQKVEFLVSFYNNEISEKSEIFDDQFSVERPDGSNFTLKIRSTKLEDSAMYFCASRKRDQTYEQYFGPGTRLTVT.

This clone appeared once. V is TRBV19 and J is TRBJ1-1; D may be TRBD1 (6 bases). CDR1 and CDR2 (germline): LNHDA, SQIVND (reference sequence). The V and J ends lost 4 bases and 1 base respectively, with 10 bases between them. The CDR3 totals 14 residues. As DNA, the CDR3 is TGTGCCAGTAGTACGGGACATCCGAACACTGAAGCTTTCTTT. Translating gives CASSTGHPNTEAFF.